This TCR beta chain was obtained from a study of blood T cell repertoires in COVID-19. The J segment lost 5 bases and the V segment lost 2 bases, leaving 6 bases of the junction unmatched. CDR3 length equals 14 residues. CDR1 and CDR2 (germline): MGHRA, YSYEKL. Recruits, aged roughly 18 to 100 years, lived in 24 US areas. Authors' processing steps: Estimation of nucleated cell counts relied on the amplification of reference gene primers. Here immunoSEQ multiplex PCR was the method, and the copy in TCRdb shows in-frame clones only, minus some. The V and J calls and clone size come from that table; D and trimming were worked out from the DNA. This sample carries some 270,000 clones, approximately 84% of them seen once, and the ten largest clones take roughly 6.7%.

This TCR was recovered from a woman aged 50 to 60 who had been exposed to COVID-19. The sequenced material came from PBMCs or T cells enriched from blood (not recorded which). The chain has TRBV4-1 and TRBJ2-7; 7 nucleotides match TRBD1. The CDR3: CASSQPRQGNEQYF. In DNA form, the CDR3 reads TGCGCCAGCAGCCAACCGCGACAGGGCAACGAGCAGTACTTC.